The 27 T cell receptor beta chains below all came from one sample that was sequenced in a study of blood T cell repertoires in COVID-19. The method was immunoSEQ multiplex PCR; TCRdb's version includes in-frame clones alone and lacks a portion of them. Of nearly 250,000 clones listed, 75% to 85% are singletons. Input material: PBMCs or T cells enriched from blood (not recorded which). These receptors came from a woman in her forties or fifties with acute COVID-19.

J is TRBJ1-2 and V is TRBV12-3 or TRBV12-4, with 7 bases fitting TRBD1. V lost 3 bases to trimming and J lost 6 bases; unmatched junction nucleotides: 4. The CDR3 consists of 13 residues. The CDR3 nucleotides are TGTGCCAGCAGTTTCTTGACAGGGAATGGCTACACCTTC. Translated: CASSFLTGNGYTF.

The chain is built from TRBV7-2 and TRBJ2-2; TRBD2 matches 7 bases. Losses at the gene ends were 6 bases for V and 3 bases for J; bases not matched to a gene: 4. The CDR3 consists of 14 residues. Germline CDR1 is SGHTA and CDR2 is FQGNSA. CDR3: CASRKGLDTGELFF. As DNA, the CDR3 is TGTGCCAGCAGGAAAGGACTAGACACCGGGGAGCTGTTTTTT.

The chain employs TRBV9 and TRBJ2-7; 11 bases map to TRBD1. Looked up from germline, CDR1 is SGDLS and CDR2 is YYNGEE. The trim removed 3 bases at V and 0 bases at J, leaving 5 bases unmatched. The CDR3 runs 16 residues. The CDR3 nucleotides are TGTGCCAGCAGCGGACCCGGGACAGGGGGCTCCTACGAGCAGTACTTC. It specifies CASSGPGTGGSYEQYF.

J is TRBJ1-2 and V is TRBV6-5; 8 bases align to TRBD1. Per germline, CDR1 MNHEY and CDR2 SVGAGI. The trim removed 6 bases at V and 8 bases at J, leaving 8 bases unmatched. The CDR3 contains 13 residues. The CDR3 nucleotides read TGTGCCAGCAGCGTAGACAGGGGAAAAGGCTACACCTTC. Protein sequence: CASSVDRGKGYTF.

This sequence joins TRBV11-1 and TRBJ1-4; 7 bases are a match to TRBD1. The V gene's germline CDR1 is SGHAT and CDR2 FQDESV (reference sequence). The CDR3 length is 16 residues. The trim removed 5 bases at V and 3 bases at J, leaving 9 bases unmatched. The DNA of the CDR3 is TGTGCCAGCAGCCTCCAAAGGACAGGTGCTAATGAAAAACTGTTTTTT. It encodes CASSLQRTGANEKLFF. Looking up the rest from reference TRBV11-1 and TRBJ1-4 gives the full variable domain: EAEVAQSPRYKITEKSQAVAFWCDPISGHATLYWYRQILGQGPELLVQFQDESVVDDSQLPKDRFSAERLKGVDSTLKIQPAELGDSAMYLCASSLQRTGANEKLFFGSGTQLSVL.

J is TRBJ1-1 and V is TRBV29-1; D is ambiguous. The CDR3 extends over 11 amino acids. CDR1 is SQVTM and CDR2 is ANQGSEA in the germline V gene. With 6 bases removed from V and 8 bases from J, the gap between germline ends came to 13 bases. The CDR3 DNA reads TGCAGCGTCTTAGGGCGAGGGGAAGCTTTCTTT. It encodes CSVLGRGEAFF.

The CDR3 nucleotides are TGTGCCTTAGAACTAGCGGGGATTAATGAGCAGTTCTTC. Translation gives CALELAGINEQFF. The J gene is TRBJ2-1, the V gene TRBV30, with 10 nucleotides matching TRBD2. The germline V gene has CDR1 GTSNPN and CDR2 SVGIG (reference sequence). Unmatched junction bases numbered 7, after V lost 7 bases and J lost 7 bases. The CDR3 covers 13 residues.

The V gene is TRBV18, the J gene TRBJ1-1; no reliable D call. V was shortened by 4 bases and J by 1 base, with 7 bases between the two germline ends. The CDR3 extends over 13 amino acids. CDR1 is KGHSH and CDR2 is LQKENI in the germline V gene. The CDR3 loop reads CASSLNPNTEAFF. CDR3 DNA sequence: TGTGCCAGCTCACTTAATCCGAACACTGAAGCTTTCTTT.

This clone was observed a single time. The rearrangement uses TRBV10-3 and TRBJ2-3; maybe TRBD2 (6 bases). Trimming took off 0 bases at V and 4 bases at J, with 11 bases between the two ends. Germline V CDR1 and CDR2: ENHRY, SYGVKD. The CDR3 spans 15 residues. Written as DNA, the CDR3 is TGTGCCATCAGTGAGTCGGGGGGTGGTTCAGATACGCAGTATTTT. Translating gives CAISESGGGSDTQYF.

V and J are TRBV7-2 and TRBJ1-1, with D perhaps matching TRBD1 (5 bases). The CDR3 has 14 residues. The V gene lost 0 bases and the J gene lost 6 bases, with 11 bases spanning the gap. Germline V gene sequence: CDR1 SGHTA, CDR2 FQGNSA. CDR3 protein: CASSLAPGSAEAFF. Here the CDR3 DNA reads TGTGCCAGCAGCTTAGCGCCAGGGTCGGCTGAAGCTTTCTTT. Based on the CDR3 plus reference TRBV7-2 and TRBJ1-1, the full variable domain is GAGVSQSPSNKVTEKGKDVELRCDPISGHTALYWYRQSLGQGLEFLIYFQGNSAPDKSGLPSDRFSAERTGGSVSTLTIQRTQQEDSAVYLCASSLAPGSAEAFFGQGTRLTVV.

This chain connects TRBV21-1 to TRBJ1-4; the table's D call, TRBD1, has no DNA check behind it. TRBV21-1 is flagged as a pseudogene. The length of the CDR3 is 15 residues. The chain's CDR3 is CASSIDTGSGEKLFF. The CDR3 DNA reads TGTGCCAGCAGCATCGACACTGGCTCAGGGGAAAAACTGTTTTTT.

This chain connects TRBV6-5 to TRBJ1-2; TRBD1 might be the D (5 bases). In germline, CDR1 is MNHEY, CDR2 SVGAGI. The ends were cut back, 5 bases at V and 4 bases at J, with 11 bases in the middle. The CDR3 runs to 13 residues. CDR3 region: CASSLTDSYGYTF. CDR3 coding DNA: TGTGCCAGCAGTCTCACCGACAGCTATGGCTACACCTTC.

V is TRBV6-5 and J is TRBJ2-5; maybe TRBD1 (6 bases). The CDR3 is 13 amino acids. V gave up 8 bases and J gave up 3 bases, with 13 bases separating them. Germline CDR1 MNHEY, CDR2 SVGAGI. The CDR3 nucleotides read TGTGCCAGCGGCGCAGGGGCTAAAGAGACCCAGTACTTC. This codes for CASGAGAKETQYF.

This chain uses TRBV3-1 (or the pseudogene TRBV3-2) with TRBJ1-1; possibly TRBD1 for D (6 bases). CDR3 length: 17 residues. Per the germline V gene, CDR1 is LGHDT and CDR2 is YNNKEL (reference sequence). Trimming removed 2 bases from V and 10 bases from J, with 26 bases in between. In DNA, the CDR3 is TGTGCCAGCAGCCAAAGAAGGCTCGAAGACAGGAAGGTAGGAGCTTTCTTT. Translating gives CASSQRRLEDRKVGAFF.

J is TRBJ2-1 and V is TRBV11-2; tentatively, D is TRBD2 (5 bases). CDR1 is SGHAT and CDR2 is FQNNGV in the germline V gene. The CDR3 totals 13 residues. Trimming removed 5 bases at V and 4 bases at J, with 9 bases between. The CDR3: CASSPTRYNEQFF. CDR3 DNA sequence: TGTGCCAGCAGCCCAACTAGGTACAATGAGCAGTTCTTC.

This clone occurred once. V is TRBV6-2 or TRBV6-3 and J is TRBJ1-5; 9 bases agree with TRBD1. Germline V gene sequence: CDR1 MNHEY, CDR2 SVGEGT. CDR3 size: 15 residues. Germline trimming cut 2 bases from V and 6 bases from J; bases unmatched to any gene: 5. The CDR3 sequence: CASSYAGQGIQPQHF. DNA for the CDR3: TGTGCCAGCAGTTACGCCGGACAGGGGATTCAGCCCCAGCATTTT.

This chain uses TRBV2 with TRBJ1-3, with unresolved D. The germline V gene has CDR1 SNHLY and CDR2 FYNNEI. Trimming cost V 4 bases and J 0 bases, with 16 bases left between them. The CDR3 consists of 17 residues. The CDR3 is CASSGGVADYSGNTIYF. The CDR3 nucleotides read TGTGCCAGCAGTGGGGGAGTCGCCGACTACTCTGGAAACACCATATATTTT.

The chain combines TRBV27 with TRBJ2-7; possibly TRBD1 for D (5 bases). V dropped 2 bases and J dropped 6 bases, with 8 bases sitting between them. The CDR3 totals 12 residues. Germline V gives CDR1 MNHEY, CDR2 SMNVEV (reference sequence). DNA for the CDR3: TGTGCCAGCAGTTTAAGGCAGGGCGAGCAGTACTTC. It is translated as CASSLRQGEQYF.

The chain recombines TRBV3-1 (or the pseudogene TRBV3-2) with TRBJ2-5; 7 bases line up with TRBD1. J gave up 4 bases and V 4 bases, and 3 bases lay outside the gene matches. This CDR3 has 13 residues. Germline assignment: CDR1 LGHDT and CDR2 YNNKEL (reference sequence). The CDR3 DNA sequence: TGTGCCAGCAGCCTGACAGGGTTAGAGACCCAGTACTTC. The encoded protein is CASSLTGLETQYF.

The chain couples TRBV10-1 to TRBJ1-1, with 7 bases identical to TRBD1. Germline assignment: CDR1 WNHNN and CDR2 SYGVQD (reference sequence). The length of the CDR3 is 14 residues. Unmatched junction bases numbered 9, after V lost 6 bases and J lost 5 bases. The CDR3 loop reads CASSGSGTATEAFF. The CDR3 nucleotides read TGCGCCAGCAGCGGCTCCGGGACAGCGACTGAAGCTTTCTTT.

This chain joins TRBV24-1 and TRBJ2-2; 8 bases agree with TRBD1. V trimming: 7 bases; J trimming: 4 bases; junction bases outside the gene matches: 4. The CDR3 extends over 14 amino acids. Germline-derived CDR1 and CDR2 are KGHDR and SFDVKD. The CDR3 DNA follows: TGTGCCACCAGAAGACAGGGGTTCACCGGGGAGCTGTTTTTT. Translated: CATRRQGFTGELFF.

The rearrangement joins TRBV4-3 to TRBJ2-1, with 7 positions matching TRBD1. With V trimmed by 0 bases and J by 0 bases, 2 bases remained unmatched. This CDR3 contains 16 residues. Germline CDR1 LGHNA, CDR2 YSLEER. CDR3 DNA: TGCGCCAGCAGCCAAGATAGGGGGCTCTCCTACAATGAGCAGTTCTTC. It yields the protein CASSQDRGLSYNEQFF.

The V and J genes are TRBV6-5 and TRBJ1-5; 9 bases map to TRBD1. The CDR3 length is 14 residues. Germline CDR1 reads MNHEY; CDR2 reads SVGAGI. J gave up 7 bases and V 7 bases, and 8 bases lay outside the gene matches. CDR3 bases: TGTGCCAGCACGGGACAGGGTACGGGCCAGCCCCAGCATTTT. Translated, it gives CASTGQGTGQPQHF.

This sequence joins TRBV6-4 and TRBJ1-2; 10 bases agree with TRBD1. The V gene end was trimmed by 8 bases and the J gene end by 3 bases; junction bases not matched to a gene: 9. The CDR3 is 15 amino acids. The V gene's germline CDR1 is MRHNA and CDR2 SNTAGT. CDR3 sequence (DNA): TGTGCCAGCTCCCGGGACAGGGGACGCTACTATGGCTACACCTTC. Encoded protein: CASSRDRGRYYGYTF.

This chain uses TRBV14 with TRBJ2-1, with TRBD2 matching over 9 bases. The CDR3 covers 16 residues. CDR1 SGHDN and CDR2 FVKESK come from the germline V gene. Germline trimming cut 0 bases from V and 2 bases from J; bases unmatched to any gene: 2. The CDR3 region has the DNA TGTGCCAGCAGCCAAGAGCGGGGGGGGGCCTACAATGAGCAGTTCTTC. This translates into CASSQERGGAYNEQFF.

The rearrangement joins TRBV3-1 (or the pseudogene TRBV3-2) to TRBJ1-2; TRBD1 might be the D (5 bases). V was cut by 1 base and J by 2 bases, with 11 bases left in between. The length of the CDR3 is 15 residues. The germline V gene has CDR1 LGHDT and CDR2 YNNKEL (reference sequence). CDR3 in DNA: TGTGCCAGCAGCCAAGTTGCAGGGTGGAACTATGGCTACACCTTC. Translating gives CASSQVAGWNYGYTF.

This clone was counted between two and nine times. The rearrangement joins TRBV7-2 to TRBJ1-2; weak D call: TRBD1 (6 bases). This CDR3 has 15 residues. The V and J ends lost 3 bases and 6 bases respectively, with 17 bases between them. CDR1 and CDR2 from the germline V gene are SGHTA and FQGNSA. The CDR3 here is CASSLAVGGRHGYTF. The DNA for the CDR3 is TGTGCCAGCAGCTTGGCCGTCGGGGGGCGGCATGGCTACACCTTC.